This TCR beta chain derives from a study of cytomegalovirus exposure and HLA in healthy donors. Profiling relied on immunoSEQ multiplex PCR, and the TCRdb table lists in-frame clones only, not all of them. Seen here are 210,000 or so clones, 70% to 90% observed once, and the top ten hold roughly 2.8%. The CDR3 covers 17 residues. Germline values: CDR1 SGHTA, CDR2 FQGTGA. V lost 2 bases to trimming and J lost 2 bases; unmatched junction nucleotides: 10. The source is a woman aged 18 to 35 in good health and CMV-seronegative. V usage is TRBV7-3 and J usage is TRBJ2-3; TRBD1 aligns across 7 bases. Sequenced input: PBMCs. CDR3 sequence reads: CASSLGVGQTDTDTQYF. The CDR3 DNA follows: TGTGCCAGCAGCTTAGGGGTGGGACAGACGGACACAGATACGCAGTATTTT.